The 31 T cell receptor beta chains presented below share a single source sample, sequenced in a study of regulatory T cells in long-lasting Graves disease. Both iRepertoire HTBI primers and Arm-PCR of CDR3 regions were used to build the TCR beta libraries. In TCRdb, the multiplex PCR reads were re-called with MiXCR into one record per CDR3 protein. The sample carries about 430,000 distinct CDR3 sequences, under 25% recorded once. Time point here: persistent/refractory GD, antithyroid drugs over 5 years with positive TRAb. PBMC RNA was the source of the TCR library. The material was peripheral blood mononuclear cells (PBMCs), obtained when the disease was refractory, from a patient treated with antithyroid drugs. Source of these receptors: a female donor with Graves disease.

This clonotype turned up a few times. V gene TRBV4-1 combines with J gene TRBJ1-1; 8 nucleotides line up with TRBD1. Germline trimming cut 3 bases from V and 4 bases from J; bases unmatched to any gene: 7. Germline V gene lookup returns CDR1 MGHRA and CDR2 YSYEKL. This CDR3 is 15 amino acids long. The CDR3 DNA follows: TGCGCCAGCAGCCATTGGGACAGGTCAGGCACTGAAGCTTTCTTT. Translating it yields CASSHWDRSGTEAFF.

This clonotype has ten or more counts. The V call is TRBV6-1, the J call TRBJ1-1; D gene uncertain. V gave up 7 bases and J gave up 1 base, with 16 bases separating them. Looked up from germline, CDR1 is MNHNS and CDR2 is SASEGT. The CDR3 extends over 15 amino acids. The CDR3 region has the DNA TGTGCCAGCACATTCTCGTCCGGCTCGAACACTGAAGCTTTCTTT. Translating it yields CASTFSSGSNTEAFF.

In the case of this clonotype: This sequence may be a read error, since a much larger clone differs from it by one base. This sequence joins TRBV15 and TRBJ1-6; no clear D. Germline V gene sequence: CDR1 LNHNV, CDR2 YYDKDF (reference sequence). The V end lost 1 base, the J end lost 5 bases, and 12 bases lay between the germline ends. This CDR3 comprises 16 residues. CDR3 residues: CATSRGLAGDNSPLHF. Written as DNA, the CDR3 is TGTGCCACCAGCAGAGGTCTGGCAGGAGATAATTCACCCCTCCACTTT.

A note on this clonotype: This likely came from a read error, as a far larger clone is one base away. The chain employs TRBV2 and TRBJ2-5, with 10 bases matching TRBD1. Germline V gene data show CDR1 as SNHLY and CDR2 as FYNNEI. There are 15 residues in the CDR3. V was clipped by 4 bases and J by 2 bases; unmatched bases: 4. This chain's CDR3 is CASSARDRGQETQYF. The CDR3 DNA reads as TGTGCCAGCAGTGCCCGGGACAGGGGACAAGAGACCCAGTACTTC.

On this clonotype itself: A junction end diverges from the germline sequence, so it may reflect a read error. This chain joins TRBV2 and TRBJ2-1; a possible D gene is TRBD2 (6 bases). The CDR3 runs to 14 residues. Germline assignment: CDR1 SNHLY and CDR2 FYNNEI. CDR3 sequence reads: CATAPQRSGNEQFF. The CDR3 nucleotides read TGCGCCACTGCCCCCCAGCGGAGCGGGAATGAGCAGTTCTTC. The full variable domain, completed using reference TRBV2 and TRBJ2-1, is EPEVTQTPSHQVTQMGQEVILRCVPISNHLYFYWYRQILGQKVEFLVSFYNNEISEKSEIFDDQFSVERPDGSNFTLKIRSTKLEDSAMYFCATAPQRSGNEQFFGPGTRLTVL.

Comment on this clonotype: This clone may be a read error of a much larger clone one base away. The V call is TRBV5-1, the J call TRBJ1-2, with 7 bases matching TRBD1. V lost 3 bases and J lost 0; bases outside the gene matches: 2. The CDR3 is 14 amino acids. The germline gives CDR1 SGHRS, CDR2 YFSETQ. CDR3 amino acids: CASSSGQTNYGYTF. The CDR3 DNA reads TGCGCCAGCAGCTCGGGACAGACTAACTATGGCTACACCTTC. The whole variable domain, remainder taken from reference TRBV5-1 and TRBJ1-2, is KAGVTQTPRYLIKTRGQQVTLSCSPISGHRSVSWYQQTPGQGLQFLFEYFSETQRNKGNFPGRFSGRQFSNSRSEMNVSTLELGDSALYLCASSSGQTNYGYTFGSGTRLTVV.

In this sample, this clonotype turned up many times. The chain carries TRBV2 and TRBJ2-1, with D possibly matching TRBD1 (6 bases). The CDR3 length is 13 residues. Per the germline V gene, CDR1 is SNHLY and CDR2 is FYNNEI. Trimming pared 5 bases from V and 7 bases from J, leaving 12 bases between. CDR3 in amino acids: CASSIQGLNEQFF. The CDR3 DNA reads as TGTGCCAGCAGTATACAGGGTTTGAATGAGCAGTTCTTC.

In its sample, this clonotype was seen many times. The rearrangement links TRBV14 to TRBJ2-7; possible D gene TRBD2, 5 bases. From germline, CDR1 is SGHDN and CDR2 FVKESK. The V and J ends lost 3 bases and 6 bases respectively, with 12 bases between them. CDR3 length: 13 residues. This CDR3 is CASSHALLGEQYF. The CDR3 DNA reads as TGTGCCAGCAGCCACGCATTACTAGGCGAGCAGTACTTC.

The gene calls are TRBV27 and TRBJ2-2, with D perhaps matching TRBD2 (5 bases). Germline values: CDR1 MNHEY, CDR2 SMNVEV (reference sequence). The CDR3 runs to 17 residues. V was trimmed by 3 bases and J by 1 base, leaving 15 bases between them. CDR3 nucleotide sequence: TGTGCCAGCAGTTTTGGACTCCGCCCGCGGAACACCGGGGAGCTGTTTTTT. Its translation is CASSFGLRPRNTGELFF.

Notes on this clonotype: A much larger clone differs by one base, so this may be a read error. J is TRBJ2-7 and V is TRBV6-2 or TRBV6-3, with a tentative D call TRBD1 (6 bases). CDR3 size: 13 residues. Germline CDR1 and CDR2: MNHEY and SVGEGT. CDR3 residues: CASGYSYQDSKYF. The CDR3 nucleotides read TGTGCCAGCGGTTATTCATACCAGGACAGCAAGTACTTC.

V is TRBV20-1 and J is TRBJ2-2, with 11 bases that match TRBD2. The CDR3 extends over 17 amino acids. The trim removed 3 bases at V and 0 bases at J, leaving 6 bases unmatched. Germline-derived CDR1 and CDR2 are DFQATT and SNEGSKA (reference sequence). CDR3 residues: CSARTTSGSTNTGELFF. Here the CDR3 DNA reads TGCAGTGCTAGGACCACTAGCGGGAGTACGAACACCGGGGAGCTGTTTTTT.

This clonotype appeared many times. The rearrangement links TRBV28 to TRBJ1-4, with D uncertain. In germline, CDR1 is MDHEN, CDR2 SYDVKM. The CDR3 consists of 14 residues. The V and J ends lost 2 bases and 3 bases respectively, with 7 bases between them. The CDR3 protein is CASSLPQPNEKLFF. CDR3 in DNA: TGTGCCAGCAGTTTACCGCAGCCTAATGAAAAACTGTTTTTT.

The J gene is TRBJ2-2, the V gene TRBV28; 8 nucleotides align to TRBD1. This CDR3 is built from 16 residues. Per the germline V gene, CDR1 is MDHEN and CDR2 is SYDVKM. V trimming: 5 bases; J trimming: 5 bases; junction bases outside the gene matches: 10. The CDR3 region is CASSTQGARYTGELFF. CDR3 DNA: TGTGCCAGCAGTACCCAGGGGGCTCGGTATACCGGGGAGCTGTTTTTT.

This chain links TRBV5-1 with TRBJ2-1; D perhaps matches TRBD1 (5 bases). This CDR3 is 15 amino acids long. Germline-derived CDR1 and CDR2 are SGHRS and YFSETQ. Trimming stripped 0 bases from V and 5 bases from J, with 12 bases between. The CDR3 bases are TGCGCCAGCAGCTTGGGGGGCGTTATCCACAATGAGCAGTTCTTC. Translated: CASSLGGVIHNEQFF.

CDR3 protein: CSAREEGSGGETQYF. The CDR3 region has the DNA TGCAGTGCTAGAGAAGAAGGGAGTGGTGGAGAGACCCAGTACTTC. The chain joins TRBV20-1 to TRBJ2-5; tentative D call: TRBD2 (5 bases). CDR1 DFQATT and CDR2 SNEGSKA come from the germline V gene (reference sequence). V was trimmed by 0 bases and J by 4 bases, leaving 15 bases between them. CDR3 length equals 15 residues.

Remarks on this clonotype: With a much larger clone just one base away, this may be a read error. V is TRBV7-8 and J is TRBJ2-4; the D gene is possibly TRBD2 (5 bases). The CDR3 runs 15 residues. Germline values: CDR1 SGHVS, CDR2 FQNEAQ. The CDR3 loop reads CASSLGSLAKNVQYF. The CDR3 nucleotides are TGTGCCAGCAGCTTAGGTTCGCTAGCCAAAAACGTTCAGTACTTC. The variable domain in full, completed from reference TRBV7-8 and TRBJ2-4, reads GAGVSQSPRYKVAKRGQDVALRCDPISGHVSLFWYQQALGQGPEFLTYFQNEAQLDKSGLPSDRFFAERPEGSVSTLKIQRTQQEDSAVYLCASSLGSLAKNVQYFGAGTRLSVL.

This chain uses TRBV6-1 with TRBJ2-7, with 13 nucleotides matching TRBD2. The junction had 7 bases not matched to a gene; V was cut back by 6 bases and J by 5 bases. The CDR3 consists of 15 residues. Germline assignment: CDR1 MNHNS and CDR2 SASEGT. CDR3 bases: TGTGCCAGCAGCCCCACTAGCGGGAGGGTCAACGAGCAGTACTTC. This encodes CASSPTSGRVNEQYF.

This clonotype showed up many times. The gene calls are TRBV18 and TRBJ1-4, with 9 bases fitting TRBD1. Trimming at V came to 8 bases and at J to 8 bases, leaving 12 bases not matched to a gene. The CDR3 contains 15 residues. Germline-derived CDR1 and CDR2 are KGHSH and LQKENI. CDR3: CASSPLGTGQEKLFF. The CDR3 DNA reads TGTGCCAGCAGCCCGCTCGGGACAGGGCAGGAAAAACTGTTTTTT.

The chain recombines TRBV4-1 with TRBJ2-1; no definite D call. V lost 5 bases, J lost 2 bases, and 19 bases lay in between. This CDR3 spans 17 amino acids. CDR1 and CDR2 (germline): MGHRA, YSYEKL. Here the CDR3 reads CASSAGSPSEAYNEQFF. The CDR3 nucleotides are TGCGCCAGCAGCGCAGGCTCCCCTTCAGAGGCCTACAATGAGCAGTTCTTC.

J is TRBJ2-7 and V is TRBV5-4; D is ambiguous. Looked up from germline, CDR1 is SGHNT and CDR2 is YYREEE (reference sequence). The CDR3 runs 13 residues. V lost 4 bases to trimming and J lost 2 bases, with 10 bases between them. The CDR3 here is CASSHSGAYEQYF. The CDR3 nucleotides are TGTGCCAGCAGCCACTCCGGTGCCTACGAGCAGTACTTC.

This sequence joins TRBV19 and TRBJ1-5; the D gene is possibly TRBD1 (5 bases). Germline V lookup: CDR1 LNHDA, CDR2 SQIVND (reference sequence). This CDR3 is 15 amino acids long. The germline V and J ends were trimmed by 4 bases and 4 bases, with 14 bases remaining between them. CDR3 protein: CASSTGAGGNQPQHF. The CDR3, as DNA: TGTGCCAGTAGTACCGGGGCCGGCGGGAATCAGCCCCAGCATTTT. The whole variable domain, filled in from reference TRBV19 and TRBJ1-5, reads DGGITQSPKYLFRKEGQNVTLSCEQNLNHDAMYWYRQDPGQGLRLIYYSQIVNDFQKGDIAEGYSVSREKKESFPLTVTSAQKNPTAFYLCASSTGAGGNQPQHFGDGTRLSIL.

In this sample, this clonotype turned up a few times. The DNA for the CDR3 is TGTGCCAGCAGCTACAGCGGGAGCCCCGAGACCCAGTACTTC. This encodes CASSYSGSPETQYF. V and J are TRBV5-5 and TRBJ2-5, with TRBD2 matching over 8 bases. The CDR3 spans 14 residues. Germline-derived CDR1 and CDR2 are SGHKS and YYEKEE (reference sequence). The J segment lost 5 bases and the V segment lost 3 bases, leaving 6 bases of the junction unmatched.

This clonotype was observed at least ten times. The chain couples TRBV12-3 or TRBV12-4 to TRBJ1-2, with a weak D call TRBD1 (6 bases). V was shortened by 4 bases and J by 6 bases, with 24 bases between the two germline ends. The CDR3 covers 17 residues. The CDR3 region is CASSSGPPRQDPHGYTF. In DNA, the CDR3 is TGTGCCAGCAGTTCCGGTCCCCCTCGACAGGACCCGCATGGCTACACCTTC.

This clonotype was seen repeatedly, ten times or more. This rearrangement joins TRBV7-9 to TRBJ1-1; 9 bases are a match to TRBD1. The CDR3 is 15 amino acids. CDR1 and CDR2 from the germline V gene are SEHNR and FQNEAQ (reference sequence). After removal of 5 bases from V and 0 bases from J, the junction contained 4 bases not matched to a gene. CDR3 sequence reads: CASSKGQGMNTEAFF. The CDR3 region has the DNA TGTGCCAGCAGCAAAGGACAGGGGATGAACACTGAAGCTTTCTTT.

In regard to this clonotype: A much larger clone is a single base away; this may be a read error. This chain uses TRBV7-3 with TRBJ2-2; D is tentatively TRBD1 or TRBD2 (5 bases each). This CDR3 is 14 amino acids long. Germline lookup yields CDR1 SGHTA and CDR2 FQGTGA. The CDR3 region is CASSTRVNTGEPFF. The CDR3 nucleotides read TGTGCCAGCAGCACCAGGGTAAACACCGGGGAGCCGTTTTTT.

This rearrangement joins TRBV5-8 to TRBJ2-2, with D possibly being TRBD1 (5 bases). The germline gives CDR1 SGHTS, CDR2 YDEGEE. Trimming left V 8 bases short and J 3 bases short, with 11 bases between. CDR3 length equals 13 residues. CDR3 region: CASSWGHTGELFF. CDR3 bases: TGTGCCAGTTCGTGGGGCCACACCGGGGAGCTGTTTTTT.

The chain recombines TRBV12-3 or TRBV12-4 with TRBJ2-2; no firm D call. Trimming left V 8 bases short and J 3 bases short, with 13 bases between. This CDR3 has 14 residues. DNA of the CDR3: TGTGCCAGCTCGGTGAGGCGAGACACCGGGGAGCTGTTTTTT. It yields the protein CASSVRRDTGELFF.

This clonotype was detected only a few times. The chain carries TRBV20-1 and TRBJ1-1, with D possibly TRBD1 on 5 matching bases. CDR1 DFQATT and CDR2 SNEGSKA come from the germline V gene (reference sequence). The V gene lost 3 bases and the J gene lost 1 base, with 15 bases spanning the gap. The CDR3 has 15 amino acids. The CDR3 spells CSASARGQGNTEAFF. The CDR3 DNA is TGCAGTGCTAGCGCGAGGGGCCAGGGGAACACTGAAGCTTTCTTT.

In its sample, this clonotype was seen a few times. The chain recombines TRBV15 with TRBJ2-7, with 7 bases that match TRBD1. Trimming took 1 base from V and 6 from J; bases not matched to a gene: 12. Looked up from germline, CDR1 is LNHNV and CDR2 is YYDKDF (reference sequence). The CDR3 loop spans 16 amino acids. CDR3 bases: TGTGCCACCAGCAGAGGCCTACAGGGGTCCCCTAGCGAGCAGTACTTC. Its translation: CATSRGLQGSPSEQYF.

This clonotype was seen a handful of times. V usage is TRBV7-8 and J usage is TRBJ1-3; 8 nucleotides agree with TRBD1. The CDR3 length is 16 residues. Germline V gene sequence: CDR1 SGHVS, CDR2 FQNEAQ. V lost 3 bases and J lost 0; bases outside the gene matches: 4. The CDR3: CASSLTGVFSGNTIYF. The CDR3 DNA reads TGTGCCAGCAGCTTGACAGGGGTGTTCTCTGGAAACACCATATATTTT.

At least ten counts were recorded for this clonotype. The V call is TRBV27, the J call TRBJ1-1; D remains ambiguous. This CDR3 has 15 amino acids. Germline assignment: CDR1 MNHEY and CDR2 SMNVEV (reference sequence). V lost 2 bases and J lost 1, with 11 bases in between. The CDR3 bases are TGTGCCAGCAGTTTAGGCGTCAAGTCGAACACTGAAGCTTTCTTT. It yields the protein CASSLGVKSNTEAFF.